This TCR beta chain is drawn from a study of shared clonotypes between healthy human individuals (dated by TCRdb to the early 2020s). Concerning the study at large: The cohort comprised a couple of women and a few men aged 18 to 49 years. To increase sequencing depth and limit assay-specific biases, TCR repertoire library preparation and sequencing were carried out by different laboratories using diverse techniques. To estimate repertoire size and how much clonotypes are shared between individuals, the study performed deep sequencing of blood TCR repertoires from a handful of healthy adults. Per donor, three plates each were used for CD4 naive and CD4 memory, two for CD8 naive, and one for CD8 memory. Leukapheresis yielded between about 0.85 and 10 billion PBMCs per donor. The full study reports these points: Sampling was restricted to blood, and TCR repertoires in tissues likely differ from the TCR repertoires found in blood. Because the study included a small number of donors, the genetic and exposure-history diversity represented was limited. Larger estimated clonotype richness was generally found for naive subsets than for memory subsets. Based on pairwise subsampling, the degree of clonotype sharing among donors was expected to be affected by sequencing depth. Higher generation probabilities were observed for clonotypes shared by all four sorted-subset donors than for non-shared clonotypes. Rarefaction of sorted-subset datasets indicated incomplete sequencing despite the large sequencing depth. Sharing across several donors was observed for approximately 5% of naive CD4, over 3% of naive CD8, over 2% of memory CD4, and less than 0.45% of memory CD8 clonotypes.

A remark on this clone: The antigen this receptor binds is unknown. Base qualities are not recorded, but no much larger clone differs from it by a single base.

TCR CDR3 regions were amplified from genomic DNA by multiplex PCR using the deep immunoSEQ assay. Extracted genomic DNA from each cell subset was distributed evenly across all wells of several immunoSEQ 96-well plates, and each plate was treated as a replicate. For sorted subsets, roughly 200 ng of genomic DNA, equivalent to roughly 33,000 T cell genomes, went into each replicate PCR. Purified libraries were measured with a Qubit 3.0 fluorometer, size-checked on a Bioanalyzer 2100, and measured again with the KAPA Library Quantification kit. A separate single-read 150-cycle Illumina NextSeq 550 flow cell was used to sequence each immunoSEQ 96-well plate. As for how the authors treated the data: Because only junctional sequences without quality scores were contained in the immunoSEQ output, filtering matching that applied to full-length reads could not be performed. Sequences were annotated with PyIR, a Python wrapper for IgBLAST v1.9, using IMGT germline references to assign V/J genes and CDR3. Reads were filtered out if the reads had weak V/J assignments (E-value above 1e-6), no CDR3, stop codons, out-of-frame junctions, or ambiguous translated residues. V3J clonotypes were defined by identical inferred V gene, J gene, and CDR3 amino acid sequence. Percentage overlap between repertoires was calculated by dividing the number of shared unique clonotypes by the size of the smaller repertoire. RTK rarefaction, the Chao1 estimator, and Recon v2.1 estimates of unobserved clonotypes were used to assess repertoire richness. OLGA was used to compute generation probabilities for all TCRbeta clonotypes that the gDNA method yielded from a few donors. This immuneACCESS table, as held by TCRdb, lists in-frame sequences with V and J called but not all clones. Of the missing ones, under half trace to an unresolved V gene in checked studies; the others have no known cause. That table supplies the V and J calls and clone size; D and trimming were determined from the DNA. This sample has approximately 350,000 clones in its table, and over 65% of those were observed once. Together, the top ten hold around a tenth of the sample.

The donors were healthy, HIV-negative adults who had no recently reported acute infections or vaccinations. Every donor was a Caucasian adult living in Nashville, Tennessee, USA. Magnetic negative selection was used to enrich CD4+ T cells, after which naive cells were positively selected on CD45RA and the negative fraction became the memory subset. Blood was obtained by leukapheresis, after which PBMCs were separated by Ficoll-Histopaque density gradient centrifugation and cryopreserved in liquid nitrogen vapor phase. Analytical flow cytometry was used to check the purity and quantity of each magnetically sorted T cell population. Genomic DNA was isolated from each sorted fraction and quantified by UV absorbance on a Nanodrop 2000c. Looking up the germline V gene yields CDR1 SGHDT and CDR2 YYEEEE. The CDR3, cysteine through phenylalanine, is 12 amino acids long. Only the CDR3 DNA is retained, 36 bases long and in frame from the first base. Trimming removed 4 bases from V and 3 bases from J, leaving 5 bases between the germline ends.

The receptor's source is a man under 40 in good health. The sample was memory CD4+ T cells sorted from blood. This specimen's cell subset or site label, per the study, means: CD45RA-negative fraction. Recombination joined TRBV5-6 with TRBJ1-5; the D gene identity is not certain. In nucleotides, the sequence is TGTGCCAGCAGCCTCCTCAATCAGCCCCAGCATTTT. Protein translation: CASSLLNQPQHF. The variable domain in full, with residues beyond the CDR3 obtained from the reference TRBV5-6 and TRBJ1-5 genes, is DAGVTQSPTHLIKTRGQQVTLRCSPKSGHDTVSWYQQALGQGPQFIFQYYEEEERQRGNFPDRFSGHQFPNYSSELNVNALLLGDSALYLCASSLLNQPQHFGDGTRLSIL.